This entry features one T cell receptor beta chain sequence. TCRdb's copy holds only in-frame clones and misses some; the assay was immunoSEQ multiplex PCR. The sample has 95,000 to 150,000 clones; around nine tenths are singletons. The ends lost 3 bases at V and 9 bases at J; junction bases unmatched: 0. CDR1 and CDR2 (germline): SGHDN, FVKESK. The CDR3 runs 11 residues. This sample was included in a study of control samples from healthy donors and cancer patients. The specimen was blood. The rearrangement links TRBV14 to TRBJ2-3, with 7 bases lining up with TRBD2. This receptor was taken from a man aged 25 to 45 in good health. The CDR3 DNA reads as TGTGCCAGCAGCCAGGGAGGGACGCAGTATTTT. Amino acid sequence: CASSQGGTQYF.